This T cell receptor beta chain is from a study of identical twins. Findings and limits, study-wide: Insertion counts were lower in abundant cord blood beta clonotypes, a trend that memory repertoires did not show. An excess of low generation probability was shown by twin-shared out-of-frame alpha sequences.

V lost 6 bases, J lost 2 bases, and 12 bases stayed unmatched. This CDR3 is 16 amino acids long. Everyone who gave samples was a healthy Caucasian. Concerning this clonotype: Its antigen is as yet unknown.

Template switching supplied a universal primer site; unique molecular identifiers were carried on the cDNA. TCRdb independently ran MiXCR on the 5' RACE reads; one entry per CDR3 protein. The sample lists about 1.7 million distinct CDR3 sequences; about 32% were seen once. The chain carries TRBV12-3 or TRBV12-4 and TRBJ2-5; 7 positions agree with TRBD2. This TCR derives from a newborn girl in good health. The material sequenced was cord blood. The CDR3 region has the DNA TGTGCCAGCAGGCGATCGGCGGGCGGGGGACAAGAGACCCAGTACTTC. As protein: CASRRSAGGGQETQYF.